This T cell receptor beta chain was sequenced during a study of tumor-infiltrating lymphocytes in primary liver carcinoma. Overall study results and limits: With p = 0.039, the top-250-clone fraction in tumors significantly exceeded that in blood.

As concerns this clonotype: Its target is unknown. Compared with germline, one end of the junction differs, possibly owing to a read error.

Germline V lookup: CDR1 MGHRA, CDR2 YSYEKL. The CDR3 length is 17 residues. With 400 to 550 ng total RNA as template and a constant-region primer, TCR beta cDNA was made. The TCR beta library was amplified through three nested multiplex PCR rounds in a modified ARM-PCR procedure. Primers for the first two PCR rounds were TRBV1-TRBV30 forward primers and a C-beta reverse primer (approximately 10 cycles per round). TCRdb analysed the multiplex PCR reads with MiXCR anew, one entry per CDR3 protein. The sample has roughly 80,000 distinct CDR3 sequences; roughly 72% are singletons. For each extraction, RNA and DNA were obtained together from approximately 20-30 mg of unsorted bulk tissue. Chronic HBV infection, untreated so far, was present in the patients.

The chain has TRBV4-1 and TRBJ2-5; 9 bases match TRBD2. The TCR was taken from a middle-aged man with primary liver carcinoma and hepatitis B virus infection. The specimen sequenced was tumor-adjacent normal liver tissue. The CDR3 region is CASSQDQLAGVSETQYF. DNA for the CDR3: TGCGCCAGCAGCCAAGACCAATTAGCGGGAGTGTCAGAGACCCAGTATTTC.